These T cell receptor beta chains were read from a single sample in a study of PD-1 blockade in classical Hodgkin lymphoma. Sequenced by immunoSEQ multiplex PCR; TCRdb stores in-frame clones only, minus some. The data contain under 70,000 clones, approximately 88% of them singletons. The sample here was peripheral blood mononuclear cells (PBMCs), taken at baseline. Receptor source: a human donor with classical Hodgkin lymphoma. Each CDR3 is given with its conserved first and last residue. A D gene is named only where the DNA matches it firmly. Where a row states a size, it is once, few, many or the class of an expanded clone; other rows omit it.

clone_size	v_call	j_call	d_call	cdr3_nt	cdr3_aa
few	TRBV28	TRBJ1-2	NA	TGTGCCCTGGGTGGCTACACCTTC	CALGGYTF
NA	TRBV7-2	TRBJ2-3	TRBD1	TGTGCCAGCAGCCTCCAGCCTCCCCAGGGGGCGGGTTGGACAGATACGCAGTATTTT	CASSLQPPQGAGWTDTQYF
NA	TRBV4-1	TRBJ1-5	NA	TGCGCCAGCAGCCAAGAAGGCATTAATCAGCCCCAGCATTTT	CASSQEGINQPQHF
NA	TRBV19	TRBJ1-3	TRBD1	TGTGCCAGTAGTATCCGACAGGGGTATGGAAACACCATATATTTT	CASSIRQGYGNTIYF
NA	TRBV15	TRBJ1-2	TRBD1	TGTGCCACCAGCAACTCAATCCGGAGGACAGGGGAAACCACTTACACCTTC	CATSNSIRRTGETTYTF
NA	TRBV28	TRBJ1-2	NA	TGTGCCAGCAGTTTATTGGGTTTTGGACAAGTCCGCTATGGCTACACCTTC	CASSLLGFGQVRYGYTF
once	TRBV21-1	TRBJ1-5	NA	TGTGCCAGCAGCCACCGGGACAGTGAGATCTGGACCCAGCATTTT	CASSHRDSEIWTQHF
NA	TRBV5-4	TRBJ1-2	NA	TGTGCCAGCAGCCCCCTAATTAGGAATGGCTACACCTTC	CASSPLIRNGYTF
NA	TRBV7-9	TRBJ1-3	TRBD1	TGTGCCAGCAGCTACGGACAGGGGGGAAACACCATATATTTT	CASSYGQGGNTIYF
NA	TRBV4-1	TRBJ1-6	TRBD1	TGCGCCAGCAGCCAAGTACCCCGGGACAGGGTCTATAATTCACCCCTCCACTTT	CASSQVPRDRVYNSPLHF
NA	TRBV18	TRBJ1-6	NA	TGTGCCAGCTCTCCCGTTGGGGGCTCCTATAATTCACCCCTCCACTTT	CASSPVGGSYNSPLHF
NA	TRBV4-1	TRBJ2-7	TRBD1	TGCGCCAGCAGCCCCGGGACAGACGCCTACGAGCAGTACTTC	CASSPGTDAYEQYF
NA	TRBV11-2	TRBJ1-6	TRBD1	TGTGCCAGCAGCTTGGACAGGGGTAATTCACCCCTCCACTTT	CASSLDRGNSPLHF
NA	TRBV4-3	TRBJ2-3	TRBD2	TGCGCCAGCAGCGTGGGGAGCGGGGGGGCCACAGATACGCAGTATTTT	CASSVGSGGATDTQYF
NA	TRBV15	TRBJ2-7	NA	TGTGCCACCAGCAGAGGTTTGACGGGGGGCCCCACCCTACGCTCTGAGCAGTACTTC	CATSRGLTGGPTLRSEQYF
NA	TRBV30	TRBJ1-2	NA	TGTGCCTGGAGCTCCTTGGGCAGGCGACCTACTAACTATGGCTACACCTTC	CAWSSLGRRPTNYGYTF
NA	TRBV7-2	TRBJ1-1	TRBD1	TGTGCCAGCAGCTTAGCTGGACAGGGCGTCACTGAAGCTTTCTTT	CASSLAGQGVTEAFF
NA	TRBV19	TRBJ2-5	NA	TGTGCCAGTAGTATCCCACAAGAGACCCAGTACTTC	CASSIPQETQYF
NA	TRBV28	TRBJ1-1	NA	TGTGCCAGCAGTTTAGTAGAGAACACTGAAGCTTTCTTT	CASSLVENTEAFF
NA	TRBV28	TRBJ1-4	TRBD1	TGTGCCAGCAGTCTCGGGACAGGCCATAATGAAAAACTGTTTTTT	CASSLGTGHNEKLFF
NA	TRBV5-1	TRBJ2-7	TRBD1	TGCGCCAGCAGCTGGGACAGGGGGGATACCTACGAGCAGTACTTC	CASSWDRGDTYEQYF
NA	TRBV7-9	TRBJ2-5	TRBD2	TGTGCCAGCAGCTCGCTGGGGGAGGGGACCCAGTACTTC	CASSSLGEGTQYF
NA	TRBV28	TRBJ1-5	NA	TGTGCCAGCAGCAGTGAGACGGGGGGGAATCAGCCCCAGCATTTT	CASSSETGGNQPQHF
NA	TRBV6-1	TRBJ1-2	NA	TGTGTCAGCAGTGAAACGGTGGCGGTGGGGGGAGGCTACACCTTC	CVSSETVAVGGGYTF
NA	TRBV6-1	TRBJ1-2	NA	TGTGCCAGCAGTGAGGCCAGGGGACGACAGTTCTATGGCTACACCTTC	CASSEARGRQFYGYTF
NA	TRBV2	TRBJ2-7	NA	TGTGCCAGCAGTTTGGATCCCTACGAGCAGTACTTC	CASSLDPYEQYF
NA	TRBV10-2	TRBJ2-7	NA	TGCGCCAGCAAGTACAGGGCGGGCTCCTACGAGCAGTACTTC	CASKYRAGSYEQYF
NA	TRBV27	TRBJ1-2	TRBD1	TGTGCCAGCAGTTGGGACAGGGGGGCTTACTATGGCTACACCTTC	CASSWDRGAYYGYTF
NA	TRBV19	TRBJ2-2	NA	TGTGCCAGTAGTATAGACAGGGCGAACACCGGGGAGCTGTTTTTT	CASSIDRANTGELFF
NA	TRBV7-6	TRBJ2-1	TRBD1	TGTGCCAGCAGCTTAGACCCAGGACAGGGTAGCTCCTACAATGAGCAGTTCTTC	CASSLDPGQGSSYNEQFF
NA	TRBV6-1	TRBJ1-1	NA	TGTGCCAGCAGTCGTCTTCAGTGGACTGAAGCTTTCTTT	CASSRLQWTEAFF
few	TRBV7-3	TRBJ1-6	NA	TGTGCCAGCAGCTTAATAGGGGTGGGTGCACCCCTCCACTTT	CASSLIGVGAPLHF
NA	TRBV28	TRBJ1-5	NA	TGTGCCACCGAACGGGGATTACCGCCGGTTTTGGGTTATAGCAATCAGCCCCAGCATTTT	CATERGLPPVLGYSNQPQHF
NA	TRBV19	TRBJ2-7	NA	TGTGCCAGTAGCCCGGGACCGGCCTACGAGCAGTACTTC	CASSPGPAYEQYF
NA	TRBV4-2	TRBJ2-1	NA	TGTGCCAGCAGCCAAGAGTGGCTAGCCTACAATGAGCAGTTCTTC	CASSQEWLAYNEQFF
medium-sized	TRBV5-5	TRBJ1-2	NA	TGTGCCAGCAGCCCGGTGCCCCTTTATGGCTACACCTTC	CASSPVPLYGYTF
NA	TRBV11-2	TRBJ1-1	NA	TGTGCCAGCAAGGTCGACATGAACACTGAAGCTTTCTTT	CASKVDMNTEAFF
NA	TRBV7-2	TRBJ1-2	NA	TGTGCCAGCAGCTTAAGGCAGGGGTATGGCTACACCTTC	CASSLRQGYGYTF
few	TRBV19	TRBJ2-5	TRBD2	TGTGCCAGTATGCTGACTAGCGGGGGGGCAGGAGAGACCCAGTACTTC	CASMLTSGGAGETQYF
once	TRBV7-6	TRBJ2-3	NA	TGTGCCAGCAGCTTAGGTGCGGGGGCCTCAGATACGCAGTATTTT	CASSLGAGASDTQYF
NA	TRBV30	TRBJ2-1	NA	TGTGCCTGGACAGGGGAGGGTGGATGGGAGCAGTTCTTC	CAWTGEGGWEQFF
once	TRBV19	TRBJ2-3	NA	TGTGCCACCACCCCCTTGGGGGGGCCCGATACGCAGTATTTT	CATTPLGGPDTQYF
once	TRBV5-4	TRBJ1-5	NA	TGTGCCAGCAGCTTGGCGCAGGGGATTCAGCCCCAGCATTTT	CASSLAQGIQPQHF
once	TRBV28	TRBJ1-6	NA	TGTGCCAGCAGTTTTCACCCGCAGGGTGATAATTCACCCCTCCACTTT	CASSFHPQGDNSPLHF
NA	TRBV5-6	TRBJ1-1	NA	TGTGCCAGCAGCCTAGGGACCCGACCGGCGAACACTGAAGCTTTCTTT	CASSLGTRPANTEAFF
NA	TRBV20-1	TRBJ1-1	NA	TGCAGTGCTAGAGGCATTGCGGAAGCTTTCTTT	CSARGIAEAFF
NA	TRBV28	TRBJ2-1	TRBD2	TGTGCCAGCAGTTTCACCCCGGGGGGGCCGGTAAATGAGCAGTTCTTC	CASSFTPGGPVNEQFF